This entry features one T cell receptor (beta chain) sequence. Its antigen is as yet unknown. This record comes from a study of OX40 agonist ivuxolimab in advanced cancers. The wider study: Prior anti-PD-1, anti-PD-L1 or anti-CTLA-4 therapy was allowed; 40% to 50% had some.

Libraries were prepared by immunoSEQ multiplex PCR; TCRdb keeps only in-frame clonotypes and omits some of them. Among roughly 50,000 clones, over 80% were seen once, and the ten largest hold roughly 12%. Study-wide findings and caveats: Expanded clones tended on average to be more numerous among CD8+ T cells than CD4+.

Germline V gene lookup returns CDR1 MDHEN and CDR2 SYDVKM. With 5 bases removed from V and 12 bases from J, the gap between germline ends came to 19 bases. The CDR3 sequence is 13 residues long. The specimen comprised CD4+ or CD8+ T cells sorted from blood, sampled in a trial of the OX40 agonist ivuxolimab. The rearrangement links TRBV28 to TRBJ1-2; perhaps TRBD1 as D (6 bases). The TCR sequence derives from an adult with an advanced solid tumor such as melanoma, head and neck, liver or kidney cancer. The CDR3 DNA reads TGTGCCAGCAGTCCACAAGACAGGCTGGGGAACACCTTC. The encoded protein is CASSPQDRLGNTF.